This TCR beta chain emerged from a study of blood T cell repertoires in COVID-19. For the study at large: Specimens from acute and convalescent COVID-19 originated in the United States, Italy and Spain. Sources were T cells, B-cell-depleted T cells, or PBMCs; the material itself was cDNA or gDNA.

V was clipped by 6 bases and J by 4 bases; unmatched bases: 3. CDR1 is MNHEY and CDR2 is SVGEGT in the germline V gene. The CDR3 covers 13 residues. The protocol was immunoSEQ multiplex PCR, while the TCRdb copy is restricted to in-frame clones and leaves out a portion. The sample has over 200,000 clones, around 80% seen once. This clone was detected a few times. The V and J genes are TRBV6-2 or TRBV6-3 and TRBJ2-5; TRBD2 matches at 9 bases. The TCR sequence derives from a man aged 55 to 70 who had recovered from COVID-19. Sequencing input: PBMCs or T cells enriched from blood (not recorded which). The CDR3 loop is CASSQAGGETQYF. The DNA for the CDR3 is TGTGCCAGCAGCCAAGCGGGGGGAGAGACCCAGTACTTC.